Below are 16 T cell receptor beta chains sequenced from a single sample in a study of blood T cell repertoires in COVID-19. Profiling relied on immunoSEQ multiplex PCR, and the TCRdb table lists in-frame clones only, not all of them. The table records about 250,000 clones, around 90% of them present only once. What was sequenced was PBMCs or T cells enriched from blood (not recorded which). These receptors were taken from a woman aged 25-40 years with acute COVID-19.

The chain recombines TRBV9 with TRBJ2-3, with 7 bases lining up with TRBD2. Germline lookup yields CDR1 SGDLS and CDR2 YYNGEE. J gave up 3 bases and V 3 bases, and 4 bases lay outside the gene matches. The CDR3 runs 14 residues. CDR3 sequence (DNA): TGTGCCAGCAGCGGCCGGGGAGGGACAGATACGCAGTATTTT. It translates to CASSGRGGTDTQYF.

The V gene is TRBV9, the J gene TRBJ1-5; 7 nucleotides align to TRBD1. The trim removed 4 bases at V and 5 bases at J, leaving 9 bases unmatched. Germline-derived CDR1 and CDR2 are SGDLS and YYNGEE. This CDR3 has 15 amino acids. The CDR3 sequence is CASSPQGDTDQPQHF. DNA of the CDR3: TGTGCCAGCAGCCCTCAGGGGGACACAGATCAGCCCCAGCATTTT. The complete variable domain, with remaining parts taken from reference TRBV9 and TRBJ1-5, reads DSGVTQTPKHLITATGQRVTLRCSPRSGDLSVYWYQQSLDQGLQFLIQYYNGEERAKGNILERFSAQQFPDLHSELNLSSLELGDSALYFCASSPQGDTDQPQHFGDGTRLSIL.

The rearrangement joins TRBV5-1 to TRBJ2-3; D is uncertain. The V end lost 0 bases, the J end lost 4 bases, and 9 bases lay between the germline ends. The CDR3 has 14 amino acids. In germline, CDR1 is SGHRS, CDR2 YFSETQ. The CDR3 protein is CASSLGQLADTQYF. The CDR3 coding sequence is TGCGCCAGCAGCTTGGGGCAGTTGGCAGATACGCAGTATTTT.

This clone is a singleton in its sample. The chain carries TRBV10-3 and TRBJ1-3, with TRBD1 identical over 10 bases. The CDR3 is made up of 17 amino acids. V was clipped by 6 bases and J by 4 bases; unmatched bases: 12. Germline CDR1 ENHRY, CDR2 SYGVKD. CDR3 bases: TGTGCCATCAGGGCACCCGGGACAGGGGAGAAAGGAAACACCATATATTTT. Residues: CAIRAPGTGEKGNTIYF.

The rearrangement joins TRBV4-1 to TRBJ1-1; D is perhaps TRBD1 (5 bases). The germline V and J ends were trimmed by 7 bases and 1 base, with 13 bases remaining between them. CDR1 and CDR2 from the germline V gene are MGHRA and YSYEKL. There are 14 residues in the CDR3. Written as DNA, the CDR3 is TGCGCCAGCACCCACGGGGGAAGGAACACTGAAGCTTTCTTT. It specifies CASTHGGRNTEAFF.

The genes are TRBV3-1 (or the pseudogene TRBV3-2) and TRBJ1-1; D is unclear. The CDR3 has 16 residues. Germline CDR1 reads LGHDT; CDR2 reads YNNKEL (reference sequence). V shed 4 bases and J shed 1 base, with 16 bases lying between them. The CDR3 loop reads CASSLTPGWGNTEAFF. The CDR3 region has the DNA TGTGCCAGCAGCCTTACCCCGGGGTGGGGGAACACTGAAGCTTTCTTT.

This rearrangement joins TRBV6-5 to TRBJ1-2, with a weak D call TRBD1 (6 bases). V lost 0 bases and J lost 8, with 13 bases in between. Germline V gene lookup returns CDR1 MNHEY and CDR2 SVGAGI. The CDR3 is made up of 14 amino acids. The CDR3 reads CASSYSRGGDGYTF. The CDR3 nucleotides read TGTGCCAGCAGTTACTCGAGGGGGGGTGACGGCTACACCTTC.

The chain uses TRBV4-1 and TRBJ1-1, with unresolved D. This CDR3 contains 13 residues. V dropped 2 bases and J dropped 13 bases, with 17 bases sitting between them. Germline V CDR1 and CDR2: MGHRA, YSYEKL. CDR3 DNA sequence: TGCGCCAGCAGCCAAAGGACTCGGCCGAAGCGTTTCTTT. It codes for CASSQRTRPKRFF.

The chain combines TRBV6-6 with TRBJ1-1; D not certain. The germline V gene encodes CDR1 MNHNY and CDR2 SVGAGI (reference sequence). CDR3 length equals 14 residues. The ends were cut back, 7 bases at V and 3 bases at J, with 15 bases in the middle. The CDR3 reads CASILSTLDTEAFF. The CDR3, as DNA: TGTGCCAGCATTCTGTCGACTTTGGACACTGAAGCTTTCTTT.

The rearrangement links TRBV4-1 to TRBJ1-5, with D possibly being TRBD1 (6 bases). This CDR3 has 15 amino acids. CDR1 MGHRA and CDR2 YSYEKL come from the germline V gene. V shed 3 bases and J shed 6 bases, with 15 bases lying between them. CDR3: CASSHNYRDGQPQHF. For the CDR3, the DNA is TGCGCCAGCAGCCATAATTACAGGGACGGTCAGCCCCAGCATTTT.

CDR3: CASSFRGTDTQYF. Written as DNA, the CDR3 is TGTGCCAGCAGCTTTCGTGGCACAGATACGCAGTATTTT. The gene calls are TRBV5-4 and TRBJ2-3; D is uncertain. CDR1 is SGHNT, CDR2 YYREEE, per germline (reference sequence). The V and J ends lost 2 bases and 1 base respectively, with 5 bases between them. The CDR3 has 13 residues.

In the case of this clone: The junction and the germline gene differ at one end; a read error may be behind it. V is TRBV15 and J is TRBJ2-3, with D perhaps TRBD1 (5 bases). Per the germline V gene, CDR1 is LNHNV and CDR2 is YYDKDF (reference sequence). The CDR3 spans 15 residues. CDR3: CATSGDRISTDTQYF. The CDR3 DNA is TGTGCCACCAGCGGAGACAGAATCAGCACAGATACGCAGTATTTT.

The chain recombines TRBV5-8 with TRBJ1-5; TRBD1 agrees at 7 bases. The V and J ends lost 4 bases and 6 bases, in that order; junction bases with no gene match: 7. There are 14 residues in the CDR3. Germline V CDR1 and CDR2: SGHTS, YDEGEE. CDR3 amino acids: CASSVGTVGQPQHF. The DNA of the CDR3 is TGTGCCAGCAGCGTCGGGACAGTCGGTCAGCCCCAGCATTTT.

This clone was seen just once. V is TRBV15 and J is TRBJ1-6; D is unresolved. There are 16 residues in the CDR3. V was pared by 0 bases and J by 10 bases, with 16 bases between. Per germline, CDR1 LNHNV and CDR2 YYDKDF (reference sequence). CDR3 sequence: CATSRDSTISASPLHF. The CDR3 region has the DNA TGTGCCACCAGCAGAGACTCGACAATATCAGCCTCACCCCTCCACTTT.

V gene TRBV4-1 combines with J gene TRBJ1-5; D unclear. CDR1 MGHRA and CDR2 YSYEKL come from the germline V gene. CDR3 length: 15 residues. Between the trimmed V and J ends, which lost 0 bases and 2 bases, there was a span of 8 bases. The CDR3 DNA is TGCGCCAGCAGCCAAGAGTGGGCAGGCAATCAGCCCCAGCATTTT. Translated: CASSQEWAGNQPQHF.

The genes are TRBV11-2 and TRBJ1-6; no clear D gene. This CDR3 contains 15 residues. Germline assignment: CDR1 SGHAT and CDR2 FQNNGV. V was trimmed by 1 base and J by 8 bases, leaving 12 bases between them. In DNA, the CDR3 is TGTGCCAGCAGCTTAGCCGGGTCAGCTGATTCACCCCTCCACTTT. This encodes CASSLAGSADSPLHF.